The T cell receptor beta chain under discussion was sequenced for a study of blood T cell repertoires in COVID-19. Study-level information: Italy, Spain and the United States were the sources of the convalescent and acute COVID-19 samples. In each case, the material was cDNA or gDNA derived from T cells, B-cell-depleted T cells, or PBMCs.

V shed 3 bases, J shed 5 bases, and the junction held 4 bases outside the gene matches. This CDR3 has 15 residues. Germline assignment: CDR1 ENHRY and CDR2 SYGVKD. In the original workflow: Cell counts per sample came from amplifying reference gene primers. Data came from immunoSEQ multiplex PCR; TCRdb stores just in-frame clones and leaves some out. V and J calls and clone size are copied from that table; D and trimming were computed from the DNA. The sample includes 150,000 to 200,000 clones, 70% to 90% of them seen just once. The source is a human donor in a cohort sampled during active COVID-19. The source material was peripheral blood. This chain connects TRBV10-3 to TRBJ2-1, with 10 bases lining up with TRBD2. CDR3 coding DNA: TGTGCCATCAGTGACACTAGCGGGAAAAACAATGAGCAGTTCTTC. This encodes CAISDTSGKNNEQFF.